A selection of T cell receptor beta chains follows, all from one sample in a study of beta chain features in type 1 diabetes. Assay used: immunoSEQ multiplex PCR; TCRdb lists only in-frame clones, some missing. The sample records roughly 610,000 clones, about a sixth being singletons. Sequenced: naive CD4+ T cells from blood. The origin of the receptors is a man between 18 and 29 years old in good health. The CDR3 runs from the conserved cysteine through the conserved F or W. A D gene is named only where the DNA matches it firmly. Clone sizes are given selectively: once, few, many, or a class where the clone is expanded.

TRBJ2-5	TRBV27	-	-	TGTGCTGCTGGGGTTAGGCCCAGAGGGGAGACCCAGTACTTC	CAAGVRPRGETQYF
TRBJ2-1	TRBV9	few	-	TGTGCCAGCAGCGTAGCCCCAGGCCCTAGAGATGAGCAGTTCTTC	CASSVAPGPRDEQFF
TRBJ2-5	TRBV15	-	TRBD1	TGTGCCACCAGCAGAGGACAGGGAAGGGCCAAAGAGACCCAGTACTTC	CATSRGQGRAKETQYF
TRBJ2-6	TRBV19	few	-	TGTGCCAGTACCCCTACTGGGGCCAACGTCCTGACTTTC	CASTPTGANVLTF
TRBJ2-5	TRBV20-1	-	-	TGCAGTGCTAGTCGGGAGCTAACCCAGTACTTC	CSASRELTQYF
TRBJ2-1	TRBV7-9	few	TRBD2	TGTGCCAGCAGCTTCAGCGGGAGGGTCCCCTACAATGAGCAGTTCTTC	CASSFSGRVPYNEQFF
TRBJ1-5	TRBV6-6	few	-	TGTGCCAGCGGCCGGGGCGGCAATCAGCCCCAGCATTTT	CASGRGGNQPQHF
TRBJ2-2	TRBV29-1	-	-	TGCAGCGTTCTGACCGGGGAGCTGTTTTTT	CSVLTGELFF
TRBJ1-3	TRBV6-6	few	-	TGTGCCAGCACCCCAAGGGAAGGGATCTCTGGAAACACCATATATTTT	CASTPREGISGNTIYF
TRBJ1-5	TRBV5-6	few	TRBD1	TGTGCCAGCAGCTTGGTGGGACAGGGGGCCCATCAGCCCCAGCATTTT	CASSLVGQGAHQPQHF
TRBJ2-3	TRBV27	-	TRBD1	TGTGCCAGCGCCACCCCCTACAGGGGTGGGACAGATACGCAGTATTTT	CASATPYRGGTDTQYF
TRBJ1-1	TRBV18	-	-	TGTGCCAGCTCACCAGGGGTGAACACTGAAGCTTTCTTT	CASSPGVNTEAFF
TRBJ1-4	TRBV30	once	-	TGTGCCTGGAGTGTCTTTGGCCCCGGTGAAAAACTGTTTTTT	CAWSVFGPGEKLFF
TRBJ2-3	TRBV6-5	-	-	TGTGCCAGCAGTTACTCGGGGGATACGCAGTATTTT	CASSYSGDTQYF
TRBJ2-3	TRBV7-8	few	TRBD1	TGTGCCAGCAGCTTAGAACTCGGGGGCCAGGGGGCGGCGGATACGCAGTATTTT	CASSLELGGQGAADTQYF
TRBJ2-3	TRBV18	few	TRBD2	TGTGCCAGCTCACCATCCCTCGGGACTAGCGGGGGTGCAGATACGCAGTATTTT	CASSPSLGTSGGADTQYF
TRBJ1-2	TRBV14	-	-	TGTGCCAGCAGCCGGCTGGCCGGCCTCAACTATGGCTACACCTTC	CASSRLAGLNYGYTF
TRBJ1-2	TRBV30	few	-	TGTGCCTGGAGTCGAAAGGGGCTAGGAAGCTACACCTTC	CAWSRKGLGSYTF
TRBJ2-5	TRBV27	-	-	TGTGCCAGCAGTTTGGGGGAGACCCAGTACTTC	CASSLGETQYF
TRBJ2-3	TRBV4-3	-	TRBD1	TGCGCCAGCAGCCTTTCCCGGCAGGGGGCGGCTCTGGCAGCAGATACGCAGTATTTT	CASSLSRQGAALAADTQYF
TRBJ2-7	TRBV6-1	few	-	TGTGCCAGCACAGATTGGGACGAGCAGTACTTC	CASTDWDEQYF
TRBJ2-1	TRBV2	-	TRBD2	TGTGCCAGCATACAACTAGCGGGAAACAATGAGCAGTTCTTC	CASIQLAGNNEQFF
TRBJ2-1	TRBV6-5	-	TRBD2	TGTGCCAGCAGTTTTGTGGCGGGAGGGCCCTACAATGAGCAGTTCTTC	CASSFVAGGPYNEQFF
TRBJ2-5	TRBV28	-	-	TGTGCCAGCAGTGCTGCCGTCGAGACCCAGTACTTC	CASSAAVETQYF
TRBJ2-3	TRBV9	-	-	TGTGCCAGCAGCGAGGGCCCGGCGGGGAGGATGACAGATACGCAGTATTTT	CASSEGPAGRMTDTQYF
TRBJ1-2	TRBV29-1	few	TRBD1	TGCAGCATACCGACAGGGGACCAGTTTTACTATGGCTACACCTTC	CSIPTGDQFYYGYTF
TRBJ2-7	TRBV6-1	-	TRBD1	TGTGCCAGCAGATCATCGGGACAGGGATACGAGCAGTACTTC	CASRSSGQGYEQYF
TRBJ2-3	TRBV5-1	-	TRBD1	TGCGCCAGCAGCGTGTGGACAGGGTTTGTAGATACGCAGTATTTT	CASSVWTGFVDTQYF
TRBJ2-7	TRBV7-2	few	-	TGTGCCAGCAGTTCCGGGACGGCCCTCTACGAGCAGTACTTC	CASSSGTALYEQYF
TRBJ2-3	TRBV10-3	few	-	TGTGCCATCAGTGGTCGGACAGAGCGCACAGATACGCAGTATTTT	CAISGRTERTDTQYF
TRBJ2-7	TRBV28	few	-	TGTGCCAGCAGTTTCGGTAAGGGCGAGCAGTACTTC	CASSFGKGEQYF
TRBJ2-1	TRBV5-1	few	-	TGCGCCAGCAGCTCCGAACCAAGCTCCTACAATGAGCAGTTCTTC	CASSSEPSSYNEQFF
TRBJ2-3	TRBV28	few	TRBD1	TGTGCCAGCAGTTTCACGGACAGGGGGTCCGATACGCAGTATTTT	CASSFTDRGSDTQYF